The 4 T cell receptor beta chains given below trace back to one sample, sequenced in a study of cytomegalovirus exposure and HLA in healthy donors. Sequencing was performed with immunoSEQ multiplex PCR; in TCRdb, only in-frame clones are kept and a portion is missing. The sample comprises around 250,000 clones, less than 95% of which are singletons, and approximately 3% rests with the top ten. Sequenced input: PBMCs. Source of these receptors: a woman younger than 45 in good health and CMV-seronegative.

A few counts support this clone. At one boundary the junction diverges from the germline segment, which might be a read error. The CDR3 DNA sequence: TGCGCCAGCAGCCAAGATTCTGCAGGGGAGGCCTACAATGAGCAGTTCTTC. Translating gives CASSQDSAGEAYNEQFF. The chain has TRBV5-5 and TRBJ2-1; tentatively, D is TRBD1 or TRBD2 (6 bases each). The CDR3 runs 17 residues. Germline lookup yields CDR1 SGHKS and CDR2 YYEKEE (reference sequence).

The V gene is TRBV30, the J gene TRBJ1-3; D gene unclear. The germline CDR1 and CDR2 sequences are GTSNPN and SVGIG (reference sequence). The CDR3 runs to 15 residues. The germline V and J ends were trimmed by 3 bases and 0 bases, with 12 bases remaining between them. The CDR3 DNA reads TGTGCCTGGAGGACCCTTGGGGTCTCTGGAAACACCATATATTTT. Protein: CAWRTLGVSGNTIYF.

This clone was counted a single time. V usage is TRBV9 and J usage is TRBJ2-1; no clear D. The germline V and J ends were trimmed by 1 base and 3 bases, with 8 bases remaining between them. The CDR3 runs 14 residues. Germline CDR1 and CDR2: SGDLS and YYNGEE. This CDR3 is CASSVNALYNEQFF. CDR3 sequence (DNA): TGTGCCAGCAGCGTAAACGCCCTCTACAATGAGCAGTTCTTC.

J is TRBJ2-2 and V is TRBV6-5; perhaps TRBD2 as D (6 bases). Germline CDR1 and CDR2: MNHEY and SVGAGI. The CDR3 is 15 residues long. V dropped 7 bases and J dropped 6 bases, with 18 bases sitting between them. In nucleotides, the CDR3 is TGTGCCAGCAAAAGATTAGCGGAGGGAGCCGGGGAGCTGTTTTTT. It is translated as CASKRLAEGAGELFF.